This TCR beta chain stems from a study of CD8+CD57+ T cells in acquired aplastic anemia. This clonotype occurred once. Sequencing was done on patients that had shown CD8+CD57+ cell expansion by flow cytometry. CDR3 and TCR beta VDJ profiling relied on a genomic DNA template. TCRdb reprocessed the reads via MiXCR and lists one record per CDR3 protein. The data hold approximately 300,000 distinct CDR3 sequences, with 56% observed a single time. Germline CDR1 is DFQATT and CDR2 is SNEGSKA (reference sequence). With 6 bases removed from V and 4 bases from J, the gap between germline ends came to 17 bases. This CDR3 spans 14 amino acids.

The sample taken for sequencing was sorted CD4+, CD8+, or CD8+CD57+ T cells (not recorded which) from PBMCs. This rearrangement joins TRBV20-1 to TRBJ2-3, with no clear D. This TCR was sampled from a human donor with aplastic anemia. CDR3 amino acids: CSATLGRPADTQYF. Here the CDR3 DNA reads TGCAGTGCCACCCTTGGCAGGCCCGCAGATACGCAGTATTTT.